This record looks at one T cell receptor (beta chain) sequence and its context. The method was immunoSEQ multiplex PCR; TCRdb's version includes in-frame clones alone and lacks a portion of them. The data hold a few hundred thousand clones, with approximately 80% observed a single time. In germline, CDR1 is LNHNV, CDR2 YYDKDF (reference sequence). The CDR3 loop spans 14 amino acids. J lost 5 bases, V lost 1 base, and 3 bases had no gene match. The entry originates in a study of blood T cell repertoires in COVID-19. Study at large: PBMCs, B-cell-depleted T cells, or T cells provided the cDNA or gDNA that made up the material.

The clonotype originates from a human donor in a cohort sampled during active COVID-19. This chain joins TRBV15 and TRBJ2-7, with 9 nucleotides matching TRBD2. The sequencing sample was made of peripheral blood. The CDR3 nucleotides read TGTGCCACCAGCAGAGTTGCGGGAGGGGACGAGCAGTACTTC. This encodes CATSRVAGGDEQYF.